Reported below is one TCR beta chain. What it binds is not known. The CDR3 runs 16 residues. V was trimmed by 7 bases and J by 8 bases, leaving 26 bases between them. Germline V gene lookup returns CDR1 LNHDA and CDR2 SQIVND (reference sequence). The data were taken from a study of T cell repertoires in cytomegalovirus infection. TCRdb reprocessed the reads with MiXCR, giving one entry per CDR3 protein. Counted here are 450,000 to 600,000 distinct CDR3 sequences, 30% to 35% occurring once; the ten biggest clones make up 17%. This chain uses TRBV19 with TRBJ1-2; TRBD1 is a possible D gene (6 bases). Sample: cultured PBMCs, taken from culture after CMV antigen stimulation. This TCR came from a human donor in good health (CMV status not recorded). Some clones in this sample may be carry-over from other donors' samples. Here the CDR3 reads CASTKGQVARSSGYTF. The CDR3 bases are TGTGCCAGTACCAAGGGACAAGTGGCTAGGTCGAGCGGCTACACCTTC.